The source of this TCR beta chain is a study of radiotherapy plus CTLA-4 blockade in lung cancer. Study outcomes and limitations: Dynamics of early blood T cell clones, together with interferon-beta, were reportedly the best predictors of response.

Details on this clone: The antigen is not known.

Measured with immunoSEQ multiplex PCR; TCRdb has only the in-frame clones, and not every one. The sample holds under 100,000 clones, around 81% seen once. CDR3 size: 12 residues. Deletions cut 8 bases from V and 2 bases from J, with 7 bases between. Looked up from germline, CDR1 is MDHEN and CDR2 is SYDVKM. Chemo-refractory metastatic non-small-cell lung cancer patients underwent focal radiation alongside CTLA-4 blockade with ipilimumab. This chain uses TRBV28 with TRBJ2-1, with D unresolved. This clonotype originated in a human donor with non-small cell lung cancer that progressed on radiotherapy plus ipilimumab. Source: peripheral blood, taken from a patient treated with radiotherapy plus ipilimumab. CDR3 sequence reads: CASRLAYNEQFF. In nucleotides, the CDR3 is TGTGCCAGCCGCCTGGCCTACAATGAGCAGTTCTTC.